Listed below are T cell receptor beta chains from one sample, sequenced in a study of blood T cells in healthy people across ages. TCRdb fed the 5' RACE reads into MiXCR, producing one record per CDR3 protein. The data show 720,000 or so distinct CDR3 sequences, less than 45% seen once. Sequencing was done on a sample of blood. Every receptor here comes from a man at least 80 years old in good health. Both conserved end residues are trimmed from each CDR3.

TRBJ1-6	TRBV10-3	AISDSGFGSPLH
TRBJ2-7	TRBV27	ASSPPGSGRASYEQY
TRBJ2-5	TRBV20-1	SASRGRGETQY
TRBJ1-4	TRBV4-3	ASSQGDRVSEKLF
TRBJ2-5	TRBV20-1	SARGTGLETQY
TRBJ2-7	TRBV7-2	ASSLASDAGGPDRAYEQY
TRBJ2-7	TRBV12-3/TRBV12-4	ASSDSGNEQY
TRBJ2-1	TRBV4-2	ASSQSLLYNEQF
TRBJ2-5	TRBV6-2/TRBV6-3	ASRNPGVAGEETQY
TRBJ2-1	TRBV24-1	ATSDLGNRDSPYNEQF
TRBJ1-2	TRBV6-5	ASSKTGDYGYT
TRBJ1-2	TRBV20-1	SASGSRDRKDYGYT
TRBJ2-6	TRBV4-2	ASSQDSSAFSGANVLT
TRBJ2-7	TRBV29-1	SGKGLYEQY
TRBJ2-1	TRBV20-1	SAQPLSQGMNEQF
TRBJ2-3	TRBV6-2/TRBV6-3	ASSKREVPSTDTQY
TRBJ1-1	TRBV12-3/TRBV12-4	ASSSDRATEAF
TRBJ1-1	TRBV2	ASSSQGWNTEAF
TRBJ2-7	TRBV24-1	ATSVGYEQY
TRBJ2-1	TRBV7-2	ASRGLAGTNEQF
TRBJ1-1	TRBV5-1	ASSPGGTGDTEAF
TRBJ2-3	TRBV7-3	ASSKTGTSTDTQY
TRBJ1-2	TRBV24-1	ATSDPGWNSQYGYT
TRBJ2-7	TRBV5-1	ASSPPGAGGYSSEQY
TRBJ2-2	TRBV7-2	ASTERGANTGELF
TRBJ2-3	TRBV7-2	ASRQASDTQY
TRBJ2-3	TRBV2	ASSRGKLETSADTQY
TRBJ2-7	TRBV12-3/TRBV12-4	ASSLTGASSEQY
TRBJ1-5	TRBV28	ATPGTGGSNQPQH
TRBJ2-7	TRBV28	ASSLPPGGGPTYEQY
TRBJ2-1	TRBV20-1	SARGLDGNEQF
TRBJ2-1	TRBV9	ASSFAQGFNEQF
TRBJ2-5	TRBV4-3	ASSQGDGETQY
TRBJ1-1	TRBV20-1	SAREPGRGNEAF
TRBJ2-7	TRBV5-5	ASSLGGQPGYEQY